This is a list of T cell receptor beta chains from one sample in a study of OX40 agonist ivuxolimab in advanced cancers. Sequencing used immunoSEQ multiplex PCR; TCRdb keeps in-frame clones, though not all of them. Seen here are under 100,000 clones, roughly 83% observed once, and the top ten hold 0.7% to 0.9%. This material consisted of CD4+ or CD8+ T cells sorted from blood, taken in a trial of the OX40 agonist ivuxolimab. These receptor sequences come from an adult with an advanced solid tumor such as melanoma, head and neck, liver or kidney cancer. The CDR3 runs from the conserved cysteine through the conserved F or W. D genes are given only for firm matches. The size of a clone is reported for some rows only, either as once, few or many, or as a class for expanded clones.

D | size | J | V | CDR3 | DNA
NA | NA | TRBJ2-7 | TRBV6-5 | CASSYWRAGSSYEQYF | TGTGCCAGCAGTTACTGGCGCGCGGGGAGCTCCTACGAGCAGTACTTC
NA | NA | TRBJ2-5 | TRBV2 | CASSGTGRGETQYF | TGTGCCAGCAGTGGAACGGGGAGGGGGGAGACCCAGTACTTC
NA | NA | TRBJ1-1 | TRBV6-5 | CASSYSRGEGGTEAFF | TGTGCCAGCAGTTACTCCAGAGGTGAGGGAGGAACTGAAGCTTTCTTT
TRBD1 | NA | TRBJ1-4 | TRBV4-2 | CASSQDFRQGVEKLFF | TGTGCCAGCAGCCAAGATTTCCGCCAGGGGGTTGAAAAACTGTTTTTT
NA | few | TRBJ1-1 | TRBV27 | CASSFGAGLQTFF | TGTGCCAGCAGTTTCGGGGCTGGCTTGCAAACTTTCTTT
NA | NA | TRBJ1-1 | TRBV5-6 | CASSLVGGYEGSTEAFF | TGTGCCAGCAGCTTAGTGGGTGGCTACGAGGGATCCACTGAAGCTTTCTTT
TRBD2 | once | TRBJ2-1 | TRBV5-6 | CASSQPSGGSPQEQFF | TGTGCCAGCAGCCAACCTAGCGGGGGGAGCCCCCAGGAGCAGTTCTTC
NA | NA | TRBJ2-7 | TRBV6-6 | CASSYSSYEQYF | TGTGCCAGCAGTTACTCATCGTACGAGCAGTACTTC
NA | once | TRBJ1-5 | TRBV19 | CASKEGPLRPQHF | TGTGCCAGTAAGGAAGGCCCCCTGCGGCCCCAGCATTTT
NA | NA | TRBJ2-3 | TRBV5-1 | CASSLAMGVADTQYF | TGCGCCAGCAGCTTAGCCATGGGGGTTGCAGATACGCAGTATTTT
NA | NA | TRBJ1-1 | TRBV27 | CASSLDRSSNTEAFF | TGTGCCAGCAGCCTGGACAGATCGAGCAACACTGAAGCTTTCTTT
NA | NA | TRBJ2-1 | TRBV7-9 | CATPAGSSYNEQFF | TGTGCCACCCCCGCCGGGAGCTCCTACAATGAGCAGTTCTTC
NA | NA | TRBJ2-7 | TRBV11-1 | CASSVIGPSYEQYF | TGTGCCAGCAGCGTTATTGGACCCTCCTACGAGCAGTACTTC
NA | few | TRBJ2-3 | TRBV18 | CASSPSLGGDTQYF | TGTGCCAGCTCACCATCGTTAGGGGGGGATACGCAGTATTTT
TRBD1 | NA | TRBJ1-1 | TRBV4-1 | CASSPSGEDRATFF | TGCGCCAGCAGCCCTAGTGGTGAGGACAGGGCAACTTTCTTT
NA | NA | TRBJ1-2 | TRBV6-5 | CASSGGTELYGYTF | TGTGCCAGCAGTGGCGGGACCGAGCTCTATGGCTACACCTTC
NA | NA | TRBJ2-2 | TRBV4-1 | CASSQGSGTRRRTGELFF | TGCGCCAGCAGCCAAGGAAGCGGGACACGACGCCGCACCGGGGAGCTGTTTTTT
NA | NA | TRBJ1-4 | TRBV5-8 | CASSLATGRAEKLFF | TGTGCCAGCAGCTTGGCCACAGGGAGGGCTGAAAAACTGTTTTTT
NA | NA | TRBJ1-2 | TRBV20-1 | CSAEENYGYTF | TGCAGTGCCGAGGAGAACTATGGCTACACCTTC
NA | NA | TRBJ1-5 | TRBV7-9 | CASRPDGSNQPQHF | TGTGCCAGCAGACCCGACGGTAGCAATCAGCCCCAGCATTTT
NA | NA | TRBJ2-6 | TRBV2 | CASIKGRGSGANVLTF | TGTGCCAGCATCAAAGGCAGGGGCTCTGGGGCCAACGTCCTGACTTTC
NA | NA | TRBJ2-5 | TRBV9 | CASSGGMGETQYF | TGTGCCAGCAGTGGGGGGATGGGAGAGACCCAGTACTTC
TRBD1 | few | TRBJ1-3 | TRBV19 | CASSAGTARSGNTIYF | TGTGCCAGTAGTGCCGGGACAGCCCGCTCTGGAAACACCATATATTTT
NA | NA | TRBJ1-1 | TRBV2 | CASSEGGRLAFF | TGTGCCAGCAGTGAAGGTGGGCGTTTAGCTTTCTTT
NA | NA | TRBJ1-2 | TRBV7-2 | CASSLVSDPANYGYTF | TGTGCCAGCAGCTTAGTGTCGGACCCAGCTAACTATGGCTACACCTTC
NA | NA | TRBJ2-3 | TRBV18 | CASSPPGNLGDTQYF | TGTGCCAGCTCACCACCGGGAAACTTGGGAGATACGCAGTATTTT
NA | NA | TRBJ1-6 | TRBV11-2 | CASSFGRGESPLHF | TGTGCCAGCAGCTTTGGCAGGGGAGAGTCACCCCTCCACTTT
NA | NA | TRBJ2-1 | TRBV19 | CASSIDRNNEQFF | TGTGCCAGTAGTATAGATCGGAACAATGAGCAGTTCTTC
NA | once | TRBJ2-3 | TRBV5-1 | CASSLGTPGDTQYF | TGCGCCAGCAGCTTGGGGACTCCGGGAGATACGCAGTATTTT
TRBD2 | NA | TRBJ2-7 | TRBV6-1 | CASRGLAGGTYEQYF | TGTGCCAGCAGGGGCCTAGCGGGGGGTACCTACGAGCAGTACTTC
NA | once | TRBJ1-6 | TRBV21-1 | CASSKVRTQGPNYNSPLHF | TGTGCCAGCAGCAAAGTAAGGACCCAGGGCCCGAACTATAATTCACCCCTCCACTTT
NA | NA | TRBJ2-7 | TRBV30 | CAWSVTGGNYEQYF | TGTGCCTGGAGTGTAACTGGGGGGAATTACGAGCAGTACTTC
NA | once | TRBJ2-3 | TRBV7-3 | CASSQSHTGLGTDTQYF | TGTGCCAGCAGCCAGAGTCATACAGGGCTGGGCACAGATACGCAGTATTTT
NA | NA | TRBJ2-5 | TRBV10-3 | CAISAGQRVTYQETQYF | TGTGCCATCAGTGCGGGCCAGCGGGTGACGTACCAAGAGACCCAGTACTTC
TRBD1 | once | TRBJ2-7 | TRBV30 | CAWSPMTGTEQYF | TGTGCCTGGAGTCCCATGACAGGGACCGAGCAGTACTTC
NA | once | TRBJ2-3 | TRBV5-1 | CASSPMRREQDTQYF | TGCGCCAGCAGCCCAATGCGGAGGGAGCAGGATACGCAGTATTTT
NA | NA | TRBJ1-2 | TRBV30 | CAWLSAGPSANYGYTF | TGTGCCTGGTTATCGGCGGGGCCGTCTGCTAACTATGGCTACACCTTC
NA | NA | TRBJ1-2 | TRBV2 | CASSLTGPLGYTF | TGTGCCAGCAGCCTGACAGGTCCACTAGGCTACACCTTC
TRBD1 | NA | TRBJ1-2 | TRBV2 | CASSESLDRGGGYTF | TGTGCCAGCAGTGAAAGCTTGGACAGGGGAGGCGGCTACACCTTC
NA | NA | TRBJ2-7 | TRBV10-3 | CAAEGGDGLGGQYF | TGTGCCGCCGAGGGGGGTGACGGTCTAGGTGGGCAGTACTTC
TRBD2 | NA | TRBJ2-5 | TRBV5-1 | CASSLALAGSQETQYF | TGCGCCAGCAGCTTGGCGCTAGCGGGGAGCCAAGAGACCCAGTACTTC
NA | NA | TRBJ2-1 | TRBV7-3 | CASSPSPRQAENEQFF | TGTGCCAGCAGCCCCTCCCCTCGACAAGCGGAAAATGAGCAGTTCTTC
NA | NA | TRBJ1-6 | TRBV18 | CASSPTGLNSPLHF | TGTGCCAGCTCACCGACCGGACTTAATTCACCCCTCCACTTT
NA | NA | TRBJ2-5 | TRBV27 | CASSLVAGARETQYF | TGTGCCAGCAGTTTGGTGGCGGGGGCTAGGGAGACCCAGTACTTC
TRBD1 | once | TRBJ1-5 | TRBV5-8 | CASSQERDRVQHF | TGCGCCAGCAGCCAAGAGAGGGACAGGGTTCAGCATTTT
NA | NA | TRBJ1-3 | TRBV5-3 | CAILQGFGNTIYF | TGTGCCATCTTACAGGGTTTTGGAAACACCATATATTTT
TRBD2 | NA | TRBJ2-5 | TRBV25-1 | CASSEVAGMTETQYF | TGTGCCAGCAGTGAGGTAGCGGGGATGACGGAGACCCAGTACTTC
NA | NA | TRBJ2-2 | TRBV6-5 | CASSYSTGPRGELFF | TGTGCCAGCAGTTACTCGACGGGGCCCAGGGGGGAGCTGTTTTTT
NA | NA | TRBJ1-1 | TRBV6-1 | CASSWTENTEAFF | TGTGCCAGCAGTTGGACGGAGAACACTGAAGCTTTCTTT
TRBD1 | NA | TRBJ1-2 | TRBV7-2 | CASSPGGQGYGYTF | TGTGCCAGCAGCCCGGGGGGACAGGGCTATGGCTACACCTTC
NA | NA | TRBJ2-3 | TRBV29-1 | CSVEPQSTDTQYF | TGCAGCGTTGAGCCCCAGAGCACAGATACGCAGTATTTT
NA | once | TRBJ2-5 | TRBV5-8 | CASSTNRVRGETQYF | TGTGCCAGCAGCACGAACAGGGTTCGAGGAGAGACCCAGTACTTC
NA | NA | TRBJ1-2 | TRBV6-5 | CASSLSAYGYTF | TGTGCCAGCAGCCTATCTGCCTATGGCTACACCTTC
NA | NA | TRBJ2-1 | TRBV12-5 | CASGPLLGEQFF | TGTGCTAGTGGCCCCCTCTTAGGTGAGCAGTTCTTC
NA | many | TRBJ2-1 | TRBV7-3 | CASSLMVSSYNEQFF | TGTGCCAGCAGCTTAATGGTTAGCTCCTACAATGAGCAGTTCTTC
NA | NA | TRBJ1-3 | TRBV19 | CASSLPGTSGGNTIYF | TGTGCCAGTAGCCTCCCGGGAACCTCTGGGGGAAACACCATATATTTT
NA | NA | TRBJ1-5 | TRBV18 | CASSPDWNSGQPQHF | TGTGCCAGCTCACCAGATTGGAATTCGGGACAGCCCCAGCATTTT
NA | NA | TRBJ1-1 | TRBV6-5 | CASSYGAEAFF | TGTGCCAGCAGTTACGGAGCTGAAGCTTTCTTT
NA | NA | TRBJ1-2 | TRBV4-1 | CASSQAEGNYGYTF | TGCGCCAGCAGCCAAGCGGAGGGGAACTATGGCTACACCTTC
TRBD2 | NA | TRBJ2-3 | TRBV18 | CASSILASDTDTQYF | TGTGCCAGCTCCATACTAGCGTCCGACACAGATACGCAGTATTTT